This T cell receptor (beta chain) was sequenced during a study of OX40 agonist ivuxolimab in advanced cancers. Sequenced by immunoSEQ multiplex PCR; TCRdb stores in-frame clones only, minus some. The repertoire holds fewer than 90,000 clones, with roughly 92% as singletons. Study-wide points: Dose levels from 0.1 to 3.0 mg/kg saw CD4+ and CD8+ blood T cells expand clonally by week 6.

The CDR3 runs 15 residues. V gave up 3 bases and J gave up 0 bases, with 9 bases separating them. Germline V gives CDR1 MGHRA, CDR2 YSYEKL. With respect to this clone: Antigen unknown.

Sequencing used CD4+ or CD8+ T cells sorted from blood, obtained in a trial of the OX40 agonist ivuxolimab. This TCR derives from an adult with an advanced solid tumor such as melanoma, head and neck, liver or kidney cancer. The chain recombines TRBV4-1 with TRBJ2-1; D not certain. CDR3 nucleotides: TGCGCCAGCAGCCAGGTGCCAAGCTCCTACAATGAGCAGTTCTTC. Residues: CASSQVPSSYNEQFF.